A selection of T cell receptor beta chains follows, all from one sample in a study of T cells in Graves' hyperthyroidism and ophthalmopathy. TCRdb recomputed calls from the multiplex PCR reads with MiXCR, one row per CDR3 protein. The table shows 690,000 or so distinct CDR3 sequences, with under 20% occurring only once. The specimen sequenced was blood. The receptor source for this set is a woman in her forties or fifties with Graves' hyperthyroidism that later progressed to Graves' ophthalmopathy. Both conserved end residues are part of each CDR3. A D gene is named only where the DNA matches it firmly. Clone size, where shown, is once, few, many, or a class for clones that have expanded.

CDR3nt,CDR3aa,d_gene,j_gene,v_gene,abundance
TGTGCCAGCAGTGAGGGGGCACGGAGGGGGACTGAAGCTTTCTTT,CASSEGARRGTEAFF,NA,TRBJ1-1,TRBV2,NA
TGTGCCAGTAGTACTCCTAGCCACGGACACGTTAATTCACCCCTCCACTTT,CASSTPSHGHVNSPLHF,NA,TRBJ1-6,TRBV19,few
TGTGCCAGCAGCTTGGGGTTGCATGGGACCGCAGAAGAGACCCAGTACTTC,CASSLGLHGTAEETQYF,NA,TRBJ2-5,TRBV5-4,NA
TGTGCCAGTAGTGACTCGCTAGGTAGCTCGGAGACCCAGTACTTC,CASSDSLGSSETQYF,NA,TRBJ2-5,TRBV19,NA
TGCAGTGCTGATACAGGGTTTTCTGGGGCCAACGTCCTGACTTTC,CSADTGFSGANVLTF,NA,TRBJ2-6,TRBV20-1,NA
TGCGCCAGCAGCCTCCTTCGGGGACAGGGGTCTGAAGCTTTCTTT,CASSLLRGQGSEAFF,TRBD1,TRBJ1-1,TRBV5-1,many
TGTGCCAGCTCACCAACCGACCACTACACCTTC,CASSPTDHYTF,NA,TRBJ1-2,TRBV18,many
TGTGCCAGCAGCTTGGATGTACAGTATGGCGGAGGCTACACCTTC,CASSLDVQYGGGYTF,NA,TRBJ1-2,TRBV5-5,few
TGTGCCAGCAGCAGCCGGGACAGGGACCAAGAGACCCAGTACTTC,CASSSRDRDQETQYF,TRBD1,TRBJ2-5,TRBV3-1,many
TGCAGTGCTAGAGAGGGACAGACTAATGAAAAACTGTTTTTT,CSAREGQTNEKLFF,TRBD1,TRBJ1-4,TRBV20-1,NA
TGTGCTAGTGGTTTGGTAAAAGTGGGTCTAGTCTATGGCTACACCTTC,CASGLVKVGLVYGYTF,NA,TRBJ1-2,TRBV12-5,few
TGCAGTGCGCCCGCGGGAGGGGTAAATGAAAAACTGTTTTTT,CSAPAGGVNEKLFF,NA,TRBJ1-4,TRBV20-1,few
TGTGCCAGCAGTCGGGACACCGGGGAGCTGTTTTTT,CASSRDTGELFF,NA,TRBJ2-2,TRBV5-5,many
TGTGCCAGCAGCCCGTCGAGATCGGGTTCAGGTGGCTACACCTTT,CASSPSRSGSGGYTF,NA,TRBJ1-2,TRBV6-1,NA
TGCGCCAGCAGCTTGGGTTCGCAGGGGGCATACACCGGGGAGCTGTTTTTT,CASSLGSQGAYTGELFF,TRBD1,TRBJ2-2,TRBV5-1,once
TGTGCCAGCAGCTTAGCGGGAATGGTAGGAGAGCAGTACTTC,CASSLAGMVGEQYF,NA,TRBJ2-7,TRBV7-8,few
TGTGCCAGCGGAGCGGGGTATGAGACCCAGTACTTC,CASGAGYETQYF,TRBD2,TRBJ2-5,TRBV7-9,few
TGTGCCAGCAGTGAACCGGCAGTAAATTCACCCCTCCACTTT,CASSEPAVNSPLHF,NA,TRBJ1-6,TRBV2,few
TGTGCCAGCAGCAACGCCGGGACAGGGGTTCTTGAGACCCAGTACTTC,CASSNAGTGVLETQYF,TRBD1,TRBJ2-5,TRBV9,NA
TGTGCCATCAGTGACAACAATCAGCCCCAGCATTTT,CAISDNNQPQHF,NA,TRBJ1-5,TRBV10-3,few
TGTGCCACCAGCAGCATGTCCCAAAACACTGAAGCTTTCTTT,CATSSMSQNTEAFF,NA,TRBJ1-1,TRBV15,many
TGTGCCAGCAGTTACAGGGCGAGCAATCAGCCCCAGCATTTT,CASSYRASNQPQHF,NA,TRBJ1-5,TRBV6-2/TRBV6-3,many
TGTGCCAGCAGTTTGCCCAGGGTTGCCACTGAAGCTTTCTTT,CASSLPRVATEAFF,NA,TRBJ1-1,TRBV27,many
TGCAGTGCTGCTTCCGGGACTAGCGGGGGACCATCCTACGAGCAGTACTTC,CSAASGTSGGPSYEQYF,TRBD2,TRBJ2-7,TRBV20-1,many
TGTGCCAGCAGCTTTAGCGGCAGGGAAGAGACCCAGTACTTC,CASSFSGREETQYF,NA,TRBJ2-5,TRBV11-2,many
TGTGCCAGCAGTGAACCGGACTCACCCCTCCACTTT,CASSEPDSPLHF,NA,TRBJ1-6,TRBV2,NA
TGTGCCAGTACCATCGGGGGTTCGGACACTGAAGCTTTCTTT,CASTIGGSDTEAFF,NA,TRBJ1-1,TRBV19,NA
TGTGCCAGCAGCTTCGGGGAGATTAACTATGGCTACACCTTC,CASSFGEINYGYTF,NA,TRBJ1-2,TRBV7-9,NA
TGCGCCAGCAGCTTGGTTTCTGGCACCATCGAGACCCAGTACTTC,CASSLVSGTIETQYF,NA,TRBJ2-5,TRBV5-1,NA
TGCAGTGCTAAGACAGGGGGAGGCTACAATGAGCAGTTCTTC,CSAKTGGGYNEQFF,TRBD1,TRBJ2-1,TRBV20-1,NA
TGTGCCAGTAGTGGGCCCAGGGTAGGTCGATATGAAAAACTGTTTTTT,CASSGPRVGRYEKLFF,NA,TRBJ1-4,TRBV19,NA
TGTGCCAGCTCCAACGCTAGGGAACTAAATCAGCCCCAGCATTTT,CASSNARELNQPQHF,NA,TRBJ1-5,TRBV18,NA
TGCAGTGCTAGAGATCCTAGCGGGGGGTACTTCGCGAACACCGGGGAGCTGTTTTTT,CSARDPSGGYFANTGELFF,TRBD2,TRBJ2-2,TRBV20-1,many
TGTGCCTGGAGTGTAGCAGGCGCCTATAATTCACCCCTCCACTTT,CAWSVAGAYNSPLHF,NA,TRBJ1-6,TRBV30,few
TGCGCCAGCAGCTTCTATACAGGGTTCACTATGAACACTGAAGCTTTCTTT,CASSFYTGFTMNTEAFF,NA,TRBJ1-1,TRBV5-1,NA
TGTGCCAGCAGACTTGGACAGAACACTGAAGCTTTCTTT,CASRLGQNTEAFF,NA,TRBJ1-1,TRBV12-3/TRBV12-4,many
TGCAGCGTTGGGACAGTGGGCAATCAGCCCCAGCATTTT,CSVGTVGNQPQHF,NA,TRBJ1-5,TRBV29-1,NA
TGTGCCAGCAGGCCCGGTCTAGCGGGTTACAATGAGCAGTTCTTC,CASRPGLAGYNEQFF,TRBD2,TRBJ2-1,TRBV6-2/TRBV6-3,few
TGTGCCAGCGAAAAGAGAGATAGCAATCAGCCCCAGCATTTT,CASEKRDSNQPQHF,NA,TRBJ1-5,TRBV6-1,NA
TGTGCCAGCAGCTTAAACGGGGGACCTTTCTCTGGGGCCAACGTCCTGACTTTC,CASSLNGGPFSGANVLTF,NA,TRBJ2-6,TRBV7-8,NA
TGCGCCAGCAGCCGGCACAGGGGCTACTCGGATGGCTACACCTTC,CASSRHRGYSDGYTF,TRBD1,TRBJ1-2,TRBV5-1,NA
TGTGCCACCAGCAGAGGTGGGGGCGCATATAATTCACCCCTCCACTTT,CATSRGGGAYNSPLHF,NA,TRBJ1-6,TRBV15,NA
TGCAGTGCTAGAGTTACAGGGGTCCTGGGGCAGCCCCAGCATTTT,CSARVTGVLGQPQHF,TRBD1,TRBJ1-5,TRBV20-1,many
TGCAGTGCTAGAGTGCCTTCCGGGACAACGGAAGAGACCCAGTACTTC,CSARVPSGTTEETQYF,NA,TRBJ2-5,TRBV20-1,NA
TGCAGCGTTACCAAGATCCGGGACATTGAAGAGACCCAGTACTTC,CSVTKIRDIEETQYF,NA,TRBJ2-5,TRBV29-1,NA
TGTGCCAGCAGCTTGTCGGGGACCCAAGAGACCCAGTACTTC,CASSLSGTQETQYF,NA,TRBJ2-5,TRBV27,many
TGTGCCACTAGGCCCCCCGGGACAGGGATGGCCGGGGAGCTGTTTTTT,CATRPPGTGMAGELFF,TRBD1,TRBJ2-2,TRBV15,NA
TGCGCCAGCAGTAGGGGACAGGGGAGGTCTGAAGCTTTCTTT,CASSRGQGRSEAFF,TRBD1,TRBJ1-1,TRBV10-1,NA
TGTGCCAGCAGTTCCGGGGGCGTAGCCGATGTTGCTGGGGCCAACGTCCTGACTTTC,CASSSGGVADVAGANVLTF,NA,TRBJ2-6,TRBV27,few
TGTGCCAGCAGCTCGGGGGGTCCGCTTTACACTGAAGCTTTCTTT,CASSSGGPLYTEAFF,NA,TRBJ1-1,TRBV7-6,many
TGTGCCAGCAGCCAAGGTGGTCGCACTGAAGCTTTCTTT,CASSQGGRTEAFF,NA,TRBJ1-1,TRBV3-1,many
TGTGCCAGCAGCTTGGAACTGATGAACTATGGCTACACCTTC,CASSLELMNYGYTF,NA,TRBJ1-2,TRBV5-8,NA
TGTGCCAGCAGTGGCGGGGTATGGAACACTGAAGCTTTCTTT,CASSGGVWNTEAFF,NA,TRBJ1-1,TRBV25-1,once
TGTGCCAGCAGCCATACAGGCCCCATTGAGGCTTTCTTT,CASSHTGPIEAFF,NA,TRBJ1-1,TRBV7-9,NA
TGTGCCAGCAGTGGGACATCCAAAGAGACCCAGTACTTC,CASSGTSKETQYF,NA,TRBJ2-5,TRBV2,NA